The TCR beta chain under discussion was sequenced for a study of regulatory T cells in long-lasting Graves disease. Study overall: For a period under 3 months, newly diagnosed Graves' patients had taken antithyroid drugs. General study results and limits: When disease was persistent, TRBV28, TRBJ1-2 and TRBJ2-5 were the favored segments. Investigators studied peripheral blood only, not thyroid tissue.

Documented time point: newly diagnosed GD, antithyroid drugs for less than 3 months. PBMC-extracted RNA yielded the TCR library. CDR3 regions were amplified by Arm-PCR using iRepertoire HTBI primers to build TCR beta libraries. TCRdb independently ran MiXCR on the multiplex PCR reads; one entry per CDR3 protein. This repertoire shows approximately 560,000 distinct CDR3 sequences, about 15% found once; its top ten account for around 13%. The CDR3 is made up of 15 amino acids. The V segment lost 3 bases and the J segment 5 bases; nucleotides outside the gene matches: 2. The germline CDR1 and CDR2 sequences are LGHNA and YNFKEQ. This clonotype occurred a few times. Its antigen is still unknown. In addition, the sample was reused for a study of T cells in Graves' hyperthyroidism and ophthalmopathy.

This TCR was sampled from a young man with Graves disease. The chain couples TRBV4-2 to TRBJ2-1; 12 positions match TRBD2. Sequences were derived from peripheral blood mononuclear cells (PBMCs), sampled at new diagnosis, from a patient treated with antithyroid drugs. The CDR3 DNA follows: TGTGCCAGCAGCCAGACTAGCGGGAGCGACAATGAGCAGTTCTTC. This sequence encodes CASSQTSGSDNEQFF.